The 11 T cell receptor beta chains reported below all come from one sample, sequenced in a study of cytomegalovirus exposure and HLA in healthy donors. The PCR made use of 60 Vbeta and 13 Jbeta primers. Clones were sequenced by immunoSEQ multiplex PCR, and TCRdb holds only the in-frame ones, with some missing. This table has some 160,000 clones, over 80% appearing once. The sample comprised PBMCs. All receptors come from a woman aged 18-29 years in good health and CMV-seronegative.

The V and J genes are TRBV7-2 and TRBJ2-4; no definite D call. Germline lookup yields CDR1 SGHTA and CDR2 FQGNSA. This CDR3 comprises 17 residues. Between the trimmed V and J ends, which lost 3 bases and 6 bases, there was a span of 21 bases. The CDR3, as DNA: TGTGCCAGCAGCTTTTCTTTCTATGGTTACCCCCCAAACATTCAGTACTTC. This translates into CASSFSFYGYPPNIQYF.

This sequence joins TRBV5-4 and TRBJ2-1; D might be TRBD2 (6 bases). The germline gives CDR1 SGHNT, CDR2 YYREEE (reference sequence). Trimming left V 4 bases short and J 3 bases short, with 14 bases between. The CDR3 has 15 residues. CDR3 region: CASSTPARGYNEQFF. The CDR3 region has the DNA TGTGCCAGCAGCACACCAGCGCGGGGCTACAATGAGCAGTTCTTC. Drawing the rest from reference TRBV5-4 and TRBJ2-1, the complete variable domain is ETGVTQSPTHLIKTRGQQVTLRCSSQSGHNTVSWYQQALGQGPQFIFQYYREEENGRGNFPPRFSGLQFPNYSSELNVNALELDDSALYLCASSTPARGYNEQFFGPGTRLTVL.

Here the CDR3 reads CASRSRGLNTGELFF. DNA for the CDR3: TGTGCCAGCCGAAGTAGGGGGTTGAACACCGGGGAGCTGTTTTTT. The chain joins TRBV6-5 to TRBJ2-2; tentatively, D is TRBD1 (6 bases). V lost 8 bases and J 1 base, leaving 14 bases between the germline ends. This CDR3 is 15 amino acids long. Germline CDR1 MNHEY, CDR2 SVGAGI.

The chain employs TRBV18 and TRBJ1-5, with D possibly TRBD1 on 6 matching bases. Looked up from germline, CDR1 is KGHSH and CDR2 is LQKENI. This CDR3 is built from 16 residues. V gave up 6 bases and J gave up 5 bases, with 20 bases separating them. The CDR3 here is CASSPNRVGLDQPQHF. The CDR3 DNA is TGTGCCAGCTCCCCCAACAGGGTTGGTTTGGATCAGCCCCAGCATTTT. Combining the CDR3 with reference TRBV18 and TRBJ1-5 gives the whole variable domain NAGVMQNPRHLVRRRGQEARLRCSPMKGHSHVYWYRQLPEEGLKFMVYLQKENIIDESGMPKERFSAEFPKEGPSILRIQQVVRGDSAAYFCASSPNRVGLDQPQHFGDGTRLSIL.

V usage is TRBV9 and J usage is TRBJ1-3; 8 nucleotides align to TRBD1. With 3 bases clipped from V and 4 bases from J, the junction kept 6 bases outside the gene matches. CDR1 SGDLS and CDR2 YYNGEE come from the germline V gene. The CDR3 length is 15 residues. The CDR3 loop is CASSAGQGTGNTIYF. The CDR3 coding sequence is TGTGCCAGCAGCGCCGGACAGGGTACAGGAAACACCATATATTTT. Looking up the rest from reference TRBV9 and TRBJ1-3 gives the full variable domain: DSGVTQTPKHLITATGQRVTLRCSPRSGDLSVYWYQQSLDQGLQFLIQYYNGEERAKGNILERFSAQQFPDLHSELNLSSLELGDSALYFCASSAGQGTGNTIYFGEGSWLTVV.

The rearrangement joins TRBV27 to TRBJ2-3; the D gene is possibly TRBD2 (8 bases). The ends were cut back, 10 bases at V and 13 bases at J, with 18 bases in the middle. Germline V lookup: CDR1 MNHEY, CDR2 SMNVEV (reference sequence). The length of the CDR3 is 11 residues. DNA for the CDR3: TGTGCCATCCAGGGACTAGGGACAGAGTATTTT. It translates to CAIQGLGTEYF.

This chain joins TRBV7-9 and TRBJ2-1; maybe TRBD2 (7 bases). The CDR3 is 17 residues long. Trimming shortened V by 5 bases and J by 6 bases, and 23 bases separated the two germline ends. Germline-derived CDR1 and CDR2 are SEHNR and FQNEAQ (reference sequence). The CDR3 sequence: CASSGSMGASGLNEQFF. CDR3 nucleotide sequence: TGTGCCAGCAGCGGGTCTATGGGGGCTAGCGGTCTCAATGAGCAGTTCTTC.

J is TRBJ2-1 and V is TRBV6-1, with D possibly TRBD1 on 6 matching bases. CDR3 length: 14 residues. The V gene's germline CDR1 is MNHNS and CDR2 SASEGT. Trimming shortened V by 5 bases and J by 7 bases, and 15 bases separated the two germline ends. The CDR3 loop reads CASSTGTTGNEQFF. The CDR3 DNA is TGTGCCAGCAGTACTGGGACAACCGGGAATGAGCAGTTCTTC.

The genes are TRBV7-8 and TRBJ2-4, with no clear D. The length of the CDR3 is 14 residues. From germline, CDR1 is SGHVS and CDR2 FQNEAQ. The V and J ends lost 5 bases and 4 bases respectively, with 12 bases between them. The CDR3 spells CASSRDKLKNIQYF. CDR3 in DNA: TGTGCCAGCAGCCGAGACAAACTTAAAAACATTCAGTACTTC. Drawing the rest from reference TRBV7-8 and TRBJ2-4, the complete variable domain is GAGVSQSPRYKVAKRGQDVALRCDPISGHVSLFWYQQALGQGPEFLTYFQNEAQLDKSGLPSDRFFAERPEGSVSTLKIQRTQQEDSAVYLCASSRDKLKNIQYFGAGTRLSVL.

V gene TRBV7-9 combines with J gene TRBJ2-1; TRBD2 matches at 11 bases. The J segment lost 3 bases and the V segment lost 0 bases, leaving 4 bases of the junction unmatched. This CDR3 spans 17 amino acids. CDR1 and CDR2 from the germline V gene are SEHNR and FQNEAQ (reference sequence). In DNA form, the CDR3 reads TGTGCCAGCAGCTTAGCTAGCGGGGGGGCCTTCTACAATGAGCAGTTCTTC. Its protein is CASSLASGGAFYNEQFF.

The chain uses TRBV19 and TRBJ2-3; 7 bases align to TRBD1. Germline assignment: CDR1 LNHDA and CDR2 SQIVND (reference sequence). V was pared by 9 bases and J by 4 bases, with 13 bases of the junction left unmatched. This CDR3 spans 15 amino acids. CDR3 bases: TGTGCCAGCCAATCTAAGCCGGACAGGTCAGATACGCAGTATTTT. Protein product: CASQSKPDRSDTQYF.